This record concerns one T cell receptor beta chain sequence. Its antigen is unknown. Trimming pared 1 base from V and 3 bases from J, leaving 13 bases between. The V gene's germline CDR1 is MGHRA and CDR2 YSYEKL. This CDR3 is built from 15 residues. Sorting with CD45RO/CCR7/CD25/CD127/CD95/CD27 yielded naive, central memory, regulatory and stem-like memory CD4+ cells. The sample originates from a study of beta chain features in type 1 diabetes. The overall study: When patients were set against healthy donors, age, gender and cell yields were similar. Over all samples combined, about 99,000,000 sorted cells were examined. Study-wide results and limits: Highly expressing activated T cells could be over-counted with a cDNA template. Type 1 diabetes patients showed a moderate but significant shortening of TCRB CDR3s in all four CD4+ subsets.

The entirety of the isolated RNA underwent reverse transcription, so expressed TCRB transcripts were sequenced. Assay: immunoSEQ multiplex PCR; the TCRdb copy retains only in-frame clones and omits some. The sample consists of approximately 260,000 clones, around 25% of them appearing once. Material: naive CD4+ T cells from blood. This chain uses TRBV4-1 with TRBJ2-7; TRBD2 might be the D (5 bases). This sequence originates from a woman younger than 45 with type 1 diabetes. The CDR3, as DNA: TGCGCCAGCAGCCAAGTGTTCTACCGGGACTACGAGCAGTACTTC. It yields the protein CASSQVFYRDYEQYF.